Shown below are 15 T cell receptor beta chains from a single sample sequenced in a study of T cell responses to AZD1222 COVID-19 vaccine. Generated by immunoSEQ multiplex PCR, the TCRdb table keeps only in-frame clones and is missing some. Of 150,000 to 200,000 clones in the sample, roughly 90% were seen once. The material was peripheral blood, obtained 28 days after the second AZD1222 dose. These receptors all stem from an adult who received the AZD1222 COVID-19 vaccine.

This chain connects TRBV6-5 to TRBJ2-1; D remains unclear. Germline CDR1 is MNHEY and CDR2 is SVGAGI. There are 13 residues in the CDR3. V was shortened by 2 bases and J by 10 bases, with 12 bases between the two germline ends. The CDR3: CASSYHRSVEQFF. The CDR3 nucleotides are TGTGCCAGCAGTTACCATAGGAGCGTCGAGCAGTTCTTC.

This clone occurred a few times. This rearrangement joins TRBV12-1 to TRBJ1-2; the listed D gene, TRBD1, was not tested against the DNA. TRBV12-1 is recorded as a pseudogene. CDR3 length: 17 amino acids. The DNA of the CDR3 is TGTGCCAGCAGCTCACTCTTCGTGACAGGGGACCACTATGGCTACACCTTC. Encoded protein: CASSSLFVTGDHYGYTF.

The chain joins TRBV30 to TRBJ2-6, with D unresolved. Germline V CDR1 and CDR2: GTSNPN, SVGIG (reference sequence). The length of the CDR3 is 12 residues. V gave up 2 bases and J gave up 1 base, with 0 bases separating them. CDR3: CAWSSGANVLTF. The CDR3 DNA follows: TGTGCCTGGAGTTCTGGGGCCAACGTCCTGACTTTC.

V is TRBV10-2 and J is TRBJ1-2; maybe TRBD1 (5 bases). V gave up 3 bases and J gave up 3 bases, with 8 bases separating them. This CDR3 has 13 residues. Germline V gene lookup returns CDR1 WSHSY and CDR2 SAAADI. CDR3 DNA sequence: TGCGCCAGCAGTGAAGGGGTTCACTATGGCTACACCTTC. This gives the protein CASSEGVHYGYTF.

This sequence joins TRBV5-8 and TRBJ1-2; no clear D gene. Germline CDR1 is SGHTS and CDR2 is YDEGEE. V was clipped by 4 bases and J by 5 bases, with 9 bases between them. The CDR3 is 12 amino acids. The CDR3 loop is CASSLKDYGYTF. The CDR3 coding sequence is TGTGCCAGCAGCCTGAAGGATTATGGCTACACCTTC. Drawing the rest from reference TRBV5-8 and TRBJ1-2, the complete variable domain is EAGVTQSPTHLIKTRGQQATLRCSPISGHTSVYWYQQALGLGLQFLLWYDEGEERNRGNFPPRFSGRQFPNYSSELNVNALELEDSALYLCASSLKDYGYTFGSGTRLTVV.

CDR3 sequence reads: CATTGVLNQPQHF. CDR3 DNA: TGTGCCACGACAGGGGTCCTAAATCAGCCCCAGCATTTT. The chain uses TRBV2 and TRBJ1-5; 8 bases align to TRBD1. Germline values: CDR1 SNHLY, CDR2 FYNNEI. After removal of 10 bases from V and 4 bases from J, the junction contained 6 bases not matched to a gene. This CDR3 contains 13 residues.

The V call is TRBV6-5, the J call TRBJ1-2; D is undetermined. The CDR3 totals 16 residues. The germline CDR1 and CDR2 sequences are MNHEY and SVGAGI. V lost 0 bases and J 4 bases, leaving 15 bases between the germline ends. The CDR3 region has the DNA TGTGCCAGCAGTTACTCGAGTGGTAGACGAAGCTATGGCTACACCTTC. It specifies CASSYSSGRRSYGYTF.

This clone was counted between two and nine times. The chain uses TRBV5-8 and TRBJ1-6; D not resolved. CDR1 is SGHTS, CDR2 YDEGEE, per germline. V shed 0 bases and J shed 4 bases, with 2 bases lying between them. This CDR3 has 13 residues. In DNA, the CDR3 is TGTGCCAGCAGCTTGGAGTATAATTCACCCCTCCACTTT. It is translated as CASSLEYNSPLHF.

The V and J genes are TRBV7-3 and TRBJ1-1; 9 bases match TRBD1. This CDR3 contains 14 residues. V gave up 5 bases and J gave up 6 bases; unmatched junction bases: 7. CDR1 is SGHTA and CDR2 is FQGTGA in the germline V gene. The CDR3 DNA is TGTGCCAGCAGCCAACGGACAGGGGACTCTGAAGCTTTCTTT. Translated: CASSQRTGDSEAFF.

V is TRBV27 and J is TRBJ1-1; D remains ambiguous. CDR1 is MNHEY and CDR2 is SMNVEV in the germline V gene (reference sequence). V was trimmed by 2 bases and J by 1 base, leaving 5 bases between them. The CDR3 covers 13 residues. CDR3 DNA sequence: TGTGCCAGCAGTTTAGGAGGGAACACTGAAGCTTTCTTT. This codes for CASSLGGNTEAFF.

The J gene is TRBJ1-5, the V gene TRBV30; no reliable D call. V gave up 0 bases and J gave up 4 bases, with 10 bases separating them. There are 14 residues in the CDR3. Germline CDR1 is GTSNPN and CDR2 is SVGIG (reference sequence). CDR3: CAWSVLSGNQPQHF. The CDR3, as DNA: TGTGCCTGGAGTGTACTCTCGGGGAATCAGCCCCAGCATTTT. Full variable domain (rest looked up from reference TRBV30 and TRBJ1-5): SQTIHQWPATLVQPVGSPLSLECTVEGTSNPNLYWYRQAAGRGLQLLFYSVGIGQISSEVPQNLSASRPQDRQFILSSKKLLLSDSGFYLCAWSVLSGNQPQHFGDGTRLSIL.

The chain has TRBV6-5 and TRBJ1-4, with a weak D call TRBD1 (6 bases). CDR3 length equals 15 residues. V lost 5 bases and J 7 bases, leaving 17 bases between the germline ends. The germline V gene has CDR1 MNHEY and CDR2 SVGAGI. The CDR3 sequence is CASSQNGGNGEKLFF. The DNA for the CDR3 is TGTGCCAGCAGTCAAAACGGGGGCAACGGTGAAAAACTGTTTTTT.

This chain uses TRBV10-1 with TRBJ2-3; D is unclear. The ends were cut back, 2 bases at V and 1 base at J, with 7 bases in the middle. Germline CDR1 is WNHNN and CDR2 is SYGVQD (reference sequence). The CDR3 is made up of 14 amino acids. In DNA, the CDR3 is TGCGCCAGCAGTGAGGGGGTAGGCACAGATACGCAGTATTTT. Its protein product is CASSEGVGTDTQYF.

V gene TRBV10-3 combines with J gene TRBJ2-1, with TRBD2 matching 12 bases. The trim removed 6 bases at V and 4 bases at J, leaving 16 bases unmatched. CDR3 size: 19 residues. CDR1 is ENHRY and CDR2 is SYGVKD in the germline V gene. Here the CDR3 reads CAISTGNSLAGGVYNEQFF. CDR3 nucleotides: TGTGCCATCAGCACAGGGAATTCCCTAGCGGGGGGGGTTTACAATGAGCAGTTCTTC.

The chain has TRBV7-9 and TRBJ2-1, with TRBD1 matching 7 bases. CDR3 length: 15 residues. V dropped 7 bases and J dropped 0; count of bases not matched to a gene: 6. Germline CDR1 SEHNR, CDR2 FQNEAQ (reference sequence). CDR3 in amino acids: CASTLGQSSYNEQFF. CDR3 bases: TGTGCCAGCACCTTGGGACAGAGCTCCTACAATGAGCAGTTCTTC. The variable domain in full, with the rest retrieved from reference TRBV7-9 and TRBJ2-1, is DTGVSQNPRHKITKRGQNVTFRCDPISEHNRLYWYRQTLGQGPEFLTYFQNEAQLEKSRLLSDRFSAERPKGSFSTLEIQRTEQGDSAMYLCASTLGQSSYNEQFFGPGTRLTVL.